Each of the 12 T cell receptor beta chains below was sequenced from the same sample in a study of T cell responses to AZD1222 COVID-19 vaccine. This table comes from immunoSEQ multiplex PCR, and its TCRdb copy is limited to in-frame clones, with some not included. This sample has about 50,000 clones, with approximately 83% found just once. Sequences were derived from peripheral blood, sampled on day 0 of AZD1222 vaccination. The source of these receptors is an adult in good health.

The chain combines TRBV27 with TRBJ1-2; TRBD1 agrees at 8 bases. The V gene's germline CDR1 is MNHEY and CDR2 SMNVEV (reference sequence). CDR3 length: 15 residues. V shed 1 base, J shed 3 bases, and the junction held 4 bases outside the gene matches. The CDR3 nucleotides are TGTGCCAGCAGTTTATATAACAGGGGGGACTATGGCTACACCTTC. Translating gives CASSLYNRGDYGYTF.

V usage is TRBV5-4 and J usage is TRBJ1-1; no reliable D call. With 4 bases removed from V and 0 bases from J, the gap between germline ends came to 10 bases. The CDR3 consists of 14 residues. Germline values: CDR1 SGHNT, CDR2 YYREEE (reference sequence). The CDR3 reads CASSPGIMNTEAFF. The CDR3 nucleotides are TGTGCCAGCAGCCCGGGTATCATGAACACTGAAGCTTTCTTT.

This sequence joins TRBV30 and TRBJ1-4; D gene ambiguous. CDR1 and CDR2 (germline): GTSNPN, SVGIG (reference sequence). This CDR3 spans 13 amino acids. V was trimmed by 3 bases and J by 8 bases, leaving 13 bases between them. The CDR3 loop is CAWRSIPLEKLFF. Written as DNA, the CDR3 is TGTGCCTGGAGGTCAATCCCACTCGAAAAACTGTTTTTT.

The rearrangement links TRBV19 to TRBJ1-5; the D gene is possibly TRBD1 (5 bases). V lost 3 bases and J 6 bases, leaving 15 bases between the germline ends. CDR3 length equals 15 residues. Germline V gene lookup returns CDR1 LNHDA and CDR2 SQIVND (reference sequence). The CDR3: CASSMRRERGQPQHF. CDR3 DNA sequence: TGTGCCAGTAGTATGAGAAGGGAAAGGGGTCAGCCCCAGCATTTT.

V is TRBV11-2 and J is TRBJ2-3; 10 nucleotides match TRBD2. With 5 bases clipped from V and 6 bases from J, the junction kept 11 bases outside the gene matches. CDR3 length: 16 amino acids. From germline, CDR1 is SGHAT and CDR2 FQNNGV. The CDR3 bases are TGTGCCAGCAGCGAAAGCGGGGGGGTGGGAGTTGATACGCAGTATTTT. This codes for CASSESGGVGVDTQYF. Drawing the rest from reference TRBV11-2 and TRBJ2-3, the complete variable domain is EAGVAQSPRYKIIEKRQSVAFWCNPISGHATLYWYQQILGQGPKLLIQFQNNGVVDDSQLPKDRFSAERLKGVDSTLKIQPAKLEDSAVYLCASSESGGVGVDTQYFGPGTRLTVL.

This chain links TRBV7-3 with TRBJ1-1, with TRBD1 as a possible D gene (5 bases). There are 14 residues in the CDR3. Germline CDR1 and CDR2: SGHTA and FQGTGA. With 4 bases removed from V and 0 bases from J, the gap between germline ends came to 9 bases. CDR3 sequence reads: CASSSQGMNTEAFF. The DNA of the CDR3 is TGTGCCAGCAGCTCCCAGGGAATGAACACTGAAGCTTTCTTT. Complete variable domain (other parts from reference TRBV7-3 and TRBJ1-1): GAGVSQTPSNKVTEKGKYVELRCDPISGHTALYWYRQSLGQGPEFLIYFQGTGAADDSGLPNDRFFAVRPEGSVSTLKIQRTERGDSAVYLCASSSQGMNTEAFFGQGTRLTVV.

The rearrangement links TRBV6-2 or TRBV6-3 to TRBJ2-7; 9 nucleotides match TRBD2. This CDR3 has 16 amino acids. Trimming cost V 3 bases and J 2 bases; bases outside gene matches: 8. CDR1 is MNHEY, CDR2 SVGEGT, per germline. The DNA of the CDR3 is TGTGCCAGCAGTTATTCCGGACTAGCGTCTGCCTACGAGCAGTACTTC. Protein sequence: CASSYSGLASAYEQYF.

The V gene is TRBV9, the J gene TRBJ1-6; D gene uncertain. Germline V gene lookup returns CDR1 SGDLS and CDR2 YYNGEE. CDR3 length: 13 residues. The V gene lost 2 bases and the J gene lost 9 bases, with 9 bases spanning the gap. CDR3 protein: CASSVYLSSPLHF. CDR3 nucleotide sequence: TGTGCCAGCAGCGTCTACCTAAGTTCACCCCTCCACTTT. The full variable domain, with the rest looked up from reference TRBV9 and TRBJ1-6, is DSGVTQTPKHLITATGQRVTLRCSPRSGDLSVYWYQQSLDQGLQFLIQYYNGEERAKGNILERFSAQQFPDLHSELNLSSLELGDSALYFCASSVYLSSPLHFGNGTRLTVT.

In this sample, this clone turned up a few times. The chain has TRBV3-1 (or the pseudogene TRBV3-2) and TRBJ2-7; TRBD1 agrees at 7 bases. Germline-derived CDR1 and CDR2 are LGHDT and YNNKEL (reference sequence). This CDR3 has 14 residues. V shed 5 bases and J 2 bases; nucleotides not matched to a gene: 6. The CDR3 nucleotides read TGTGCCAGCAGCGACGGGACAGTTCCCTACGAGCAGTACTTC. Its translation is CASSDGTVPYEQYF.

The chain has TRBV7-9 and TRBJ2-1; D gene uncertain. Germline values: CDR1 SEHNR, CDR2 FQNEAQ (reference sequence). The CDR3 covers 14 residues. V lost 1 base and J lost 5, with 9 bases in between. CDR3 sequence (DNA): TGTGCCAGCAGCTTAGTCCCCCCCAACAATGAGCAGTTCTTC. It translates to CASSLVPPNNEQFF.

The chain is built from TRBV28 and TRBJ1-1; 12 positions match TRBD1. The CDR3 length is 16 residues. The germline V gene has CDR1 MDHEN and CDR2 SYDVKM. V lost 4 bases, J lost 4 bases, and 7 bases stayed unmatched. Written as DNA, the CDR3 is TGTGCCAGCAGTTCTAGGGACAGGGGGCCGACCACTGAAGCTTTCTTT. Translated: CASSSRDRGPTTEAFF. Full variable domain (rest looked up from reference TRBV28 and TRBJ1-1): DVKVTQSSRYLVKRTGEKVFLECVQDMDHENMFWYRQDPGLGLRLIYFSYDVKMKEKGDIPEGYSVSREKKERFSLILESASTNQTSMYLCASSSRDRGPTTEAFFGQGTRLTVV.

As DNA, the CDR3 is TGTGCCAGCAGTACTCAGACCGCCCCCTCCTACAATGAGCAGTTCTTC. It codes for CASSTQTAPSYNEQFF. The chain employs TRBV28 and TRBJ2-1; no reliable D call. The germline V gene encodes CDR1 MDHEN and CDR2 SYDVKM. V lost 5 bases and J lost 0, with 14 bases in between. CDR3 size: 16 residues.